The 21 T cell receptor beta chains presented below share a single source sample, sequenced in a study of regulatory and conventional T cells in RAG deficiency. Sequencing used immunoSEQ multiplex PCR; TCRdb keeps in-frame clones, though not all of them. The repertoire holds 30,000 to 40,000 clones, about 78% seen once, with roughly 3% in the top ten. Conventional CD4+ T cells were sorted from blood as CD25-low CD127-high cells. This same sample was also part of a study on regulatory T cells. That work contributes: The PCR used 52 TRBV and 13 TRBJ primers.

Material for sequencing was CD4+ effector T cells sorted from blood. These receptors were obtained from a human donor in good health.

The sample holds a few counts of this clone. The gene calls are TRBV7-2 and TRBJ2-7; no definite D call. The CDR3 runs to 12 residues. The ends were cut back, 2 bases at V and 1 base at J, with 3 bases in the middle. CDR1 and CDR2 from the germline V gene are SGHTA and FQGNSA. CDR3: CASSLRSYEQYF. Written as DNA, the CDR3 is TGTGCCAGCAGCTTAAGATCCTACGAGCAGTACTTC.

This clone was detected only once. The chain joins TRBV2 to TRBJ1-4; tentatively, D is TRBD1 (6 bases). Per the germline V gene, CDR1 is SNHLY and CDR2 is FYNNEI. This CDR3 is built from 15 residues. V lost 6 bases and J lost 0, with 11 bases in between. CDR3 coding DNA: TGTGCCAGCAGGCTACAGGGCGCAACTAATGAAAAACTGTTTTTT. Protein: CASRLQGATNEKLFF.

The DNA for the CDR3 is TGCGCCAGCAGCTTGGGAGGGATTGAGAATCAGCCCCAGCATTTT. Translation: CASSLGGIENQPQHF. This sequence joins TRBV5-1 and TRBJ1-5; D not certain. Looked up from germline, CDR1 is SGHRS and CDR2 is YFSETQ. Trimming stripped 0 bases from V and 4 bases from J, with 11 bases between. This CDR3 contains 15 residues.

The chain couples TRBV5-1 to TRBJ2-1, with 12 bases lining up with TRBD2. Germline lookup yields CDR1 SGHRS and CDR2 YFSETQ. V lost 2 bases, J lost 1 base, and 4 bases stayed unmatched. This CDR3 contains 17 residues. DNA for the CDR3: TGCGCCAGCAGCTTCCGGACTAGCGGGGTATCCTACAATGAGCAGTTCTTC. Translation gives CASSFRTSGVSYNEQFF.

The chain is built from TRBV19 and TRBJ2-5, with D perhaps TRBD1 or TRBD2 (5 bases each). V shed 7 bases and J shed 4 bases, with 16 bases lying between them. The CDR3 runs to 14 residues. Germline V gene data show CDR1 as LNHDA and CDR2 as SQIVND (reference sequence). The CDR3 sequence is CASKPQRDGETQYF. CDR3 DNA: TGTGCCAGTAAGCCTCAAAGGGACGGAGAGACCCAGTACTTC.

This clone was counted a few times. The CDR3, as DNA: TGTGCCAGCAGCACTAGGGCAGGGGCCTACGAGCAGTACTTC. Translation gives CASSTRAGAYEQYF. V is TRBV28 and J is TRBJ2-7; the D gene is possibly TRBD1 (6 bases). This CDR3 contains 14 residues. Germline assignment: CDR1 MDHEN and CDR2 SYDVKM. With 6 bases removed from V and 2 bases from J, the gap between germline ends came to 14 bases.

The gene calls are TRBV19 and TRBJ2-7; D may match TRBD1 or TRBD2 (5 bases each). Germline V gene sequence: CDR1 LNHDA, CDR2 SQIVND (reference sequence). Between the trimmed V and J ends, which lost 5 bases and 6 bases, there was a span of 11 bases. The CDR3 is 12 residues long. CDR3 DNA sequence: TGTGCCAGTAGTCCGGGACGGGCCGAGCAGTACTTC. This translates into CASSPGRAEQYF.

In nucleotides, the CDR3 is TGTGCCAGCAGTGAAGGTTTTGGGGGTAACACTGAAGCTTTCTTT. This encodes CASSEGFGGNTEAFF. This chain uses TRBV6-1 with TRBJ1-1, with D perhaps matching TRBD1 (5 bases). The length of the CDR3 is 15 residues. Deletions cut 1 base from V and 2 bases from J, with 11 bases between. CDR1 MNHNS and CDR2 SASEGT come from the germline V gene.

The gene calls are TRBV6-5 and TRBJ1-5; D remains ambiguous. The CDR3 is 15 residues long. CDR1 and CDR2 from the germline V gene are MNHEY and SVGAGI. The V and J ends lost 0 bases and 7 bases respectively, with 13 bases between them. CDR3 protein: CASSYSRRSLQPQHF. Written as DNA, the CDR3 is TGTGCCAGCAGTTACTCGCGCCGGAGTTTACAGCCCCAGCATTTT.

This chain connects TRBV19 to TRBJ1-6; D call uncertain. Germline V gives CDR1 LNHDA, CDR2 SQIVND (reference sequence). Trimming removed 3 bases at V and 7 bases at J, with 13 bases between. The CDR3 contains 15 residues. In DNA, the CDR3 is TGTGCCAGTAGTATTCCCCAAGGAGGCAATTCACCCCTCCACTTT. It codes for CASSIPQGGNSPLHF.

There are a few counts of this clone. This sequence joins TRBV2 and TRBJ2-7, with a tentative D call TRBD1 (5 bases). Germline-derived CDR1 and CDR2 are SNHLY and FYNNEI. The length of the CDR3 is 12 residues. V was cut by 4 bases and J by 4 bases, with 8 bases left in between. CDR3 nucleotides: TGTGCCAGCAGTGGCCAGGGATACGAGCAGTACTTC. This codes for CASSGQGYEQYF.

This chain joins TRBV6-5 and TRBJ2-7; TRBD1 might be the D (6 bases). Germline V lookup: CDR1 MNHEY, CDR2 SVGAGI. Trimming removed 2 bases from V and 6 bases from J, with 11 bases in between. The CDR3 totals 13 residues. CDR3 bases: TGTGCCAGCAGTTACCTCGGACAGCCCGAGCAGTACTTC. It encodes CASSYLGQPEQYF.

The genes are TRBV4-1 and TRBJ2-3, with D unresolved. Germline lookup yields CDR1 MGHRA and CDR2 YSYEKL. The V and J ends lost 2 bases and 6 bases respectively, with 12 bases between them. This CDR3 is built from 14 residues. CDR3 nucleotide sequence: TGCGCCAGCAGCCAAATTGGAGTAAGGGATACGCAGTATTTT. This encodes CASSQIGVRDTQYF.

This chain connects TRBV6-1 to TRBJ1-1; D remains ambiguous. The length of the CDR3 is 12 residues. V gave up 11 bases and J gave up 1 base, with 11 bases separating them. Germline V gives CDR1 MNHNS, CDR2 SASEGT. CDR3 amino acids: CAAGLRNTEAFF. CDR3 in DNA: TGTGCCGCCGGATTGCGGAACACTGAAGCTTTCTTT.

The chain employs TRBV9 and TRBJ1-2; D is perhaps TRBD1 (5 bases). Trimming cost V 4 bases and J 2 bases, with 12 bases left between them. The CDR3 is made up of 14 amino acids. Germline V gene sequence: CDR1 SGDLS, CDR2 YYNGEE. CDR3 in amino acids: CASSPDSRNYGYTF. The CDR3 DNA is TGTGCCAGCAGCCCCGACAGCCGGAACTATGGCTACACCTTC.

This clone appeared once. The rearrangement joins TRBV11-2 to TRBJ2-2; 11 positions agree with TRBD2. From germline, CDR1 is SGHAT and CDR2 FQNNGV. Germline trimming cut 4 bases from V and 6 bases from J; bases unmatched to any gene: 4. CDR3 length: 15 residues. CDR3 DNA: TGTGCCAGCAGCTCCCTACTAGCGGGAGCCGGGGAGCTGTTTTTT. Amino acid sequence: CASSSLLAGAGELFF.

The chain uses TRBV6-5 and TRBJ2-3; TRBD2 aligns across 8 bases. This CDR3 is 15 amino acids long. The junction had 6 bases not matched to a gene; V was cut back by 6 bases and J by 1 base. Germline V gene lookup returns CDR1 MNHEY and CDR2 SVGAGI. CDR3 DNA sequence: TGTGCCAGCAGGGGTAGAGCGGGGGGCACAGATACGCAGTATTTT. Amino acids: CASRGRAGGTDTQYF.

The count of this clone is one. The chain has TRBV29-1 and TRBJ2-7; 8 nucleotides line up with TRBD2. The ends lost 7 bases at V and 2 bases at J; junction bases unmatched: 4. The CDR3 extends over 12 amino acids. Germline CDR1 is SQVTM and CDR2 is ANQGSEA. CDR3 sequence (DNA): TGCAGCGCCGGGGGGGGAACCTACGAGCAGTACTTC. This sequence encodes CSAGGGTYEQYF.

The gene calls are TRBV9 and TRBJ2-3, with no clear D. V lost 0 bases and J lost 3, with 11 bases in between. CDR1 and CDR2 from the germline V gene are SGDLS and YYNGEE. The CDR3 sequence is 15 residues long. The CDR3 here is CASSVVPGLTDTQYF. DNA of the CDR3: TGTGCCAGCAGCGTAGTCCCCGGCCTGACAGATACGCAGTATTTT.

The chain couples TRBV7-2 to TRBJ1-2; tentative D call: TRBD1 (5 bases). In germline, CDR1 is SGHTA, CDR2 FQGNSA. The CDR3 is 14 residues long. The germline V and J ends were trimmed by 5 bases and 4 bases, with 14 bases remaining between them. The CDR3 reads CASSLPGATYGYTF. The CDR3 region has the DNA TGTGCCAGCAGCCTACCCGGGGCAACCTATGGCTACACCTTC.

The V and J genes are TRBV6-1 and TRBJ1-5; D is uncertain. This CDR3 has 13 amino acids. Deletions cut 6 bases from V and 5 bases from J, with 11 bases between. The V gene's germline CDR1 is MNHNS and CDR2 SASEGT. As DNA, the CDR3 is TGTGCCAGCAGCATATACGAGGATCAGCCCCAGCATTTT. Its protein is CASSIYEDQPQHF.